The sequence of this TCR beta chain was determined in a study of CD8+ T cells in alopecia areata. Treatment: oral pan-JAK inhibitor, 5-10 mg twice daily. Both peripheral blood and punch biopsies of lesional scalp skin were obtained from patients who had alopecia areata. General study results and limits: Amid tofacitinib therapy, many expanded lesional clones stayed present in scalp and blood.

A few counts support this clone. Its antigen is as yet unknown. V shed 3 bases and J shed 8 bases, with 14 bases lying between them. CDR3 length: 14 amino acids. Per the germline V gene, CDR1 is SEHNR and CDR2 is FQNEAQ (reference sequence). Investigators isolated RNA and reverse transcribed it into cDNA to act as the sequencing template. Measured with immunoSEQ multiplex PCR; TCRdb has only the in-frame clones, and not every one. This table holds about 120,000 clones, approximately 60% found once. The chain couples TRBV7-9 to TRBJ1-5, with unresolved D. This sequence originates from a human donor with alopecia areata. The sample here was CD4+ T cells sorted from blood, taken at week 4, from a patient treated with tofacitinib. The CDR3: CASSLDGSVEPQHF. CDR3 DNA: TGTGCCAGCAGCTTGGATGGGTCCGTTGAGCCCCAGCATTTT. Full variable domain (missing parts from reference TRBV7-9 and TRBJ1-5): DTGVSQNPRHKITKRGQNVTFRCDPISEHNRLYWYRQTLGQGPEFLTYFQNEAQLEKSRLLSDRFSAERPKGSFSTLEIQRTEQGDSAMYLCASSLDGSVEPQHFGDGTRLSIL.